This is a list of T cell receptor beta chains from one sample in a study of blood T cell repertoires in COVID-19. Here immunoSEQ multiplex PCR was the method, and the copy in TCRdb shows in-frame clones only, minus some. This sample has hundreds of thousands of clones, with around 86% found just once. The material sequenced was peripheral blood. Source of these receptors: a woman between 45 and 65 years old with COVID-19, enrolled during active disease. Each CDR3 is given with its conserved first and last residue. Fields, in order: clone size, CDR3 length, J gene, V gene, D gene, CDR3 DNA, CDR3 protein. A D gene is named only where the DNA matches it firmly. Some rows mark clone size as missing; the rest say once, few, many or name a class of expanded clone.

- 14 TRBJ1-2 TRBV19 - TGTGCCAGTGTCCGCGGTCGGCTCCCCTATGGCTACACCTTC CASVRGRLPYGYTF
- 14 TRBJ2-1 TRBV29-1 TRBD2 TGCAGCGTTCTCGCTAGCGGGAGGGCTAATGAGCAGTTCTTC CSVLASGRANEQFF
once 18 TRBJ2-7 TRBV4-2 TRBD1 TGTGCCAGCAGCGCGGGGATAGGAGGGACAGGGGGCGTCTACGAGCAGTACTTC CASSAGIGGTGGVYEQYF
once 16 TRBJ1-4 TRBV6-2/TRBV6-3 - TGTGCCAGCAGTACAACAGGGTTTGCAACTAATGAAAAACTGTTTTTT CASSTTGFATNEKLFF
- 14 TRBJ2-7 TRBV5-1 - TGCGCCAGCAGCCCCGCCCAGGGAACCTACGAGCAGTACTTC CASSPAQGTYEQYF
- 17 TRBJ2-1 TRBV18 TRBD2 TGTGCCAGCTCACCAGAGACGGCTAGCGGGGATTACAATGAGCAGTTCTTC CASSPETASGDYNEQFF
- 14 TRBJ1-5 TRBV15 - TGTGCCACGTCTACGGCCAGGGGTCTTCAGCCCCAGCATTTT CATSTARGLQPQHF
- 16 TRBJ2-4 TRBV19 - TGTGCCAGTACTGCGACAGGCTTTAGGGACAAAAACATTCAGTACTTC CASTATGFRDKNIQYF
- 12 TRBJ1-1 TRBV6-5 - TGTGCCAGCAGCCACTCGGTCACTGAAGCTTTCTTT CASSHSVTEAFF
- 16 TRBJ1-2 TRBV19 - TGTGCCAGTCGCCCCGGGAAGGGCAGCTCTGGACATGGCTACACCTTC CASRPGKGSSGHGYTF
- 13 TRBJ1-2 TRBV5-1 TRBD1 TGCGCCAGCAGCTTAGGGACAGTCTGGGGCTACACCTTC CASSLGTVWGYTF
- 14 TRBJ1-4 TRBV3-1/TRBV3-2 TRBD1 TGTGCCAGCAGCCAATGGGACAGTGGTGAAAAACTGTTTTTT CASSQWDSGEKLFF
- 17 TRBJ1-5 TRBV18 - TGTGCCAGCTCACCACGGTTTTCAGACGGAGGAGTTCAGCCCCAGCATTTT CASSPRFSDGGVQPQHF
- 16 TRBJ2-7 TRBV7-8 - TGTGCCAGCAGCCCAATGGGGGCAGGGCTCACCTACGAGCAGTACTTC CASSPMGAGLTYEQYF
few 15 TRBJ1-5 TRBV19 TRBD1 TGTGCCAGTAGTAGGGGACAGGGTCCGAATCAGCCCCAGCATTTT CASSRGQGPNQPQHF
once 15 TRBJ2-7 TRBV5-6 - TGTGCCAGCAGCCCGGACGGGGGTGGTGCCTACGAGCAGTACTTC CASSPDGGGAYEQYF
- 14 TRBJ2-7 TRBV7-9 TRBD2 TGTGCCAGCAGCTTACGGACTAGCGACTACGAGCAGTACTTC CASSLRTSDYEQYF
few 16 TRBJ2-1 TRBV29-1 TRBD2 TGCAGCGTTGTGCCCCGGAGGGGCGGGAGGGTCGATGAGCAGTTCTTC CSVVPRRGGRVDEQFF
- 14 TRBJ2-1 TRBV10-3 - TGTGCCATCCGCCGCCTACAGGGCGATGATGAGCAGTTCTTC CAIRRLQGDDEQFF
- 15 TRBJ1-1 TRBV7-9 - TGTGCCAGCAGCCACCGGAGGAGGACGGACACTGAAGCTTTCTTT CASSHRRRTDTEAFF
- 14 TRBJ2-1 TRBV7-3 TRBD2 TGTGCCAGCAGCTCTAGCGGCTCCTACAATGAGCAGTTCTTC CASSSSGSYNEQFF
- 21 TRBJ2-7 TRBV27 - TGTGCCAGCAGTTTATCTGCCCCCGTTTGGGGTAGCGGCCACTCTTCTCGCGAGCAGTACTTC CASSLSAPVWGSGHSSREQYF
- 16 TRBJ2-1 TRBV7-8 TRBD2 TGTGCCAGCAGCTACTGGACTAGCGGGAGCTACAATGAGCAGTTCTTC CASSYWTSGSYNEQFF
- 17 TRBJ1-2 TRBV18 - TGTGCCAGCTCACCACAGGTTGTAAGGGAGATAAACTATGGCTACACCTTC CASSPQVVREINYGYTF
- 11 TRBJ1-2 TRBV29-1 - TGCAGCGTTCAGGATAACTATGGCTACACCTTC CSVQDNYGYTF
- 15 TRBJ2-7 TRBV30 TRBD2 TGTGCCTGGAGTGGTAGCGGGCTGAGCTCCTACGAGCAGTACTTC CAWSGSGLSSYEQYF
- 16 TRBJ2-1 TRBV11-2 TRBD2 TGTGCCAGCAGCTTAGGGGGACTAGCGGCCTACAATGAGCAGTTCTTC CASSLGGLAAYNEQFF
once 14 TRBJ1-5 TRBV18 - TGTGCCAGCTCACCTGGACAGAATGATCAGCCCCAGCATTTT CASSPGQNDQPQHF
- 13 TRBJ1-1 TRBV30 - TGTGCCTGGAACTTGCAGGGGAACACTGAAGCTTTCTTT CAWNLQGNTEAFF
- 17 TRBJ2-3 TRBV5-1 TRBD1 TGCGCCAGCAGCTTGGTACCCACAGGGGGAAGCACAGATACGCAGTATTTT CASSLVPTGGSTDTQYF
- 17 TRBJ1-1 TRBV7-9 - TGTGCCAGCAGCCCCATCCCGGGGGTTCCCACGAACACTGAAGCTTTCTTT CASSPIPGVPTNTEAFF
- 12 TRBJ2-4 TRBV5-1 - TGCGCCAGCAGTAGAGCCAAAAACATTCAGTACTTC CASSRAKNIQYF
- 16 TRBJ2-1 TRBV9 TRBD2 TGTGCCAGCAGCGTAGTAGGGACTAGCGGAAGAAATGAGCAGTTCTTC CASSVVGTSGRNEQFF
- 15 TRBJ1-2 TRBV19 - TGTGCCAGTAGTATAAACTCACAGGGTAACTATGGCTACACCTTC CASSINSQGNYGYTF